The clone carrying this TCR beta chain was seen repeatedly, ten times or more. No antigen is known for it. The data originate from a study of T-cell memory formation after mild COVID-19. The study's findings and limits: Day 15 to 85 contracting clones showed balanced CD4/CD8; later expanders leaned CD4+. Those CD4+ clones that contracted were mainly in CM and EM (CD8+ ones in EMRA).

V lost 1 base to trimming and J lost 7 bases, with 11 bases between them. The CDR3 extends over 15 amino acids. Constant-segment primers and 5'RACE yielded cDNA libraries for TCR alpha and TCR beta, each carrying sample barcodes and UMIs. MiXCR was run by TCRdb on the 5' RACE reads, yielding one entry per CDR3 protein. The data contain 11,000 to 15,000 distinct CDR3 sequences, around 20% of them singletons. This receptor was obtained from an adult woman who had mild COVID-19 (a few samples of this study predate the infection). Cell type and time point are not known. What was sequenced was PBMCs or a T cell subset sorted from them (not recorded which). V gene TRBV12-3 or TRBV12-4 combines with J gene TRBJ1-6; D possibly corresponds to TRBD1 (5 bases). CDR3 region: CASSLGVGGNSPLHF. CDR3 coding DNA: TGTGCCAGCAGTTTAGGAGTGGGGGGAAATTCACCCCTCCACTTT.